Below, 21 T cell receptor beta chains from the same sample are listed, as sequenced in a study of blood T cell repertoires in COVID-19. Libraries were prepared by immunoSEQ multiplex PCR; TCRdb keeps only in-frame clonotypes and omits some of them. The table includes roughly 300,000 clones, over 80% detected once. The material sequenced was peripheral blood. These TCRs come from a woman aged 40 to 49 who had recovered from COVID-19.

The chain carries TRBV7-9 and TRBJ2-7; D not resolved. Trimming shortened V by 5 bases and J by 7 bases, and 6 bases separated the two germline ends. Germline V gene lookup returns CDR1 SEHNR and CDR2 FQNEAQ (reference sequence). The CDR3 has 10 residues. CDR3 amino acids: CASSPVEQYF. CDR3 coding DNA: TGTGCCAGCAGCCCCGTGGAGCAGTACTTC.

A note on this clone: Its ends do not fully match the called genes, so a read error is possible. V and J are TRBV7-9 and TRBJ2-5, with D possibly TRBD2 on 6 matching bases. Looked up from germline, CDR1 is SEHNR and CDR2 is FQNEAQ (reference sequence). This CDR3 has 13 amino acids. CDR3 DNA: TGTGCCAGCAGCCCCCCTCTTGGAGGGGATGGGGACTTC. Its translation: CASSPPLGGDGDF.

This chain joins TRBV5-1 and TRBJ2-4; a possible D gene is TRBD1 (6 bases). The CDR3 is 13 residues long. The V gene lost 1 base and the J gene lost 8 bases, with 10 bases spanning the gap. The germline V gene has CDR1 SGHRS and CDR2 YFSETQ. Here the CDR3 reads CASSLTGRDIQYF. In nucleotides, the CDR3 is TGCGCCAGCAGCTTGACAGGGCGGGACATTCAGTACTTC.

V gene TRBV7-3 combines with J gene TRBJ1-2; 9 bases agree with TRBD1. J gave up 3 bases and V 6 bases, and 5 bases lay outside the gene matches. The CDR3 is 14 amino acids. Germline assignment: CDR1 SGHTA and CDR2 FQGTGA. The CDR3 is CASRPRDRDYGYTF. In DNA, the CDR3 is TGTGCCAGCAGGCCCCGGGACAGGGACTATGGCTACACCTTC.

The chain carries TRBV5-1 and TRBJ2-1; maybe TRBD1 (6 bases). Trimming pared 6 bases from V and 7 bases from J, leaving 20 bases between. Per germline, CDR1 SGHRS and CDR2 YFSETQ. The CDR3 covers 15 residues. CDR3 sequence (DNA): TGCGCCAGCAACGACCAACAGGGTTCTAAGAATGAGCAGTTCTTC. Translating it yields CASNDQQGSKNEQFF.

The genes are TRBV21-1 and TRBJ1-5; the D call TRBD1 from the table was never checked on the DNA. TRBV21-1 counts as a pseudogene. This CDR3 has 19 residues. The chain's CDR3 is CASSTYGEDRGFDNQPQHF. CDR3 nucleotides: TGTGCCAGCAGCACCTATGGGGAGGACAGGGGGTTTGACAATCAGCCCCAGCATTTT.

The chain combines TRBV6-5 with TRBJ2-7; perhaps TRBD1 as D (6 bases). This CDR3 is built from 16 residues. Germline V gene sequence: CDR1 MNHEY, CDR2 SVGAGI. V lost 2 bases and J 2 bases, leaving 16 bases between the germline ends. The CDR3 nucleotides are TGTGCCAGCAGTTACGGGGCAGGGGCTGAGGCCTACGAGCAGTACTTC. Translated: CASSYGAGAEAYEQYF.

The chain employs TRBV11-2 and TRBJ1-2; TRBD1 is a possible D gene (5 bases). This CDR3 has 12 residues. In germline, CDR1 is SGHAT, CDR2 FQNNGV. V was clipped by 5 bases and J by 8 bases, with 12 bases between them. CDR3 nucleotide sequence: TGTGCCAGCAGCCGCTACAGGAACGGCTACACCTTC. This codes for CASSRYRNGYTF.

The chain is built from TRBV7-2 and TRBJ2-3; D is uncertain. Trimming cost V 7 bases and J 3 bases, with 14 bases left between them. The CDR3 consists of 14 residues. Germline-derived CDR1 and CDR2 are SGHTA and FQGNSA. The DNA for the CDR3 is TGTGCCAGCACGGCTTCCCTAGGTACAGATACGCAGTATTTT. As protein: CASTASLGTDTQYF. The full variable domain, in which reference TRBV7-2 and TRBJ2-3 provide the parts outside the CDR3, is GAGVSQSPSNKVTEKGKDVELRCDPISGHTALYWYRQSLGQGLEFLIYFQGNSAPDKSGLPSDRFSAERTGGSVSTLTIQRTQQEDSAVYLCASTASLGTDTQYFGPGTRLTVL.

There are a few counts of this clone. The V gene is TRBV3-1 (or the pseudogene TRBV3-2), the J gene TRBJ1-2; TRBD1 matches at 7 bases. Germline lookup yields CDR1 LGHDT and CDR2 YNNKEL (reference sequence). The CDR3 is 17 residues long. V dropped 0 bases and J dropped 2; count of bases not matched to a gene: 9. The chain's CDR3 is CASSQELLYRGNYGYTF. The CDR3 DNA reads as TGTGCCAGCAGCCAAGAGCTCTTATACAGGGGCAACTATGGCTACACCTTC.

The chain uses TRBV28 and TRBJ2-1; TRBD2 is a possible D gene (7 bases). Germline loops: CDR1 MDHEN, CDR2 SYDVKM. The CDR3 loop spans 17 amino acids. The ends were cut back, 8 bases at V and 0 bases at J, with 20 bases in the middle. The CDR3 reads CASGSPGGPSSYNEQFF. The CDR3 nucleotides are TGTGCCAGCGGAAGCCCGGGGGGCCCTAGCTCCTACAATGAGCAGTTCTTC.

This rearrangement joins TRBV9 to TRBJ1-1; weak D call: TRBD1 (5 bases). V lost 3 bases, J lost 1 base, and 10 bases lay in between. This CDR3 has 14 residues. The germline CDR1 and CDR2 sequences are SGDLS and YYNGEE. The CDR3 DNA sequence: TGTGCCAGCAGCGCCACAGGACAGAACACTGAAGCTTTCTTT. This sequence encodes CASSATGQNTEAFF.

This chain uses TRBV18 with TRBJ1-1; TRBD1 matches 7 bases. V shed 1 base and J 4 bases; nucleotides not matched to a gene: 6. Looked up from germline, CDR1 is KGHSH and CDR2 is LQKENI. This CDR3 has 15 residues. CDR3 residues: CASSPRRGRVTEAFF. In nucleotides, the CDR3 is TGTGCCAGCTCACCACGGAGGGGGCGGGTCACTGAAGCTTTCTTT.

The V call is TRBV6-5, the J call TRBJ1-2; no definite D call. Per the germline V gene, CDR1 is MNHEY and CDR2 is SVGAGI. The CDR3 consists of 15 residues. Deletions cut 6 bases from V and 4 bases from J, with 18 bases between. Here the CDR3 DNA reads TGTGCCAGCAGGCGATCCCTAAGTAGCACCTATGGCTACACCTTC. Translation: CASRRSLSSTYGYTF.

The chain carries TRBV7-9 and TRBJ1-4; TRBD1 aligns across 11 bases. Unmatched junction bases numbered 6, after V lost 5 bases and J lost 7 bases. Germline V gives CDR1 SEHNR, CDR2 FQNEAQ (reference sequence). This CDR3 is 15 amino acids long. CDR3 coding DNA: TGTGCCAGCAGCAATCCGGGACAGGGGGTTGAAAAACTGTTTTTT. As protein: CASSNPGQGVEKLFF.

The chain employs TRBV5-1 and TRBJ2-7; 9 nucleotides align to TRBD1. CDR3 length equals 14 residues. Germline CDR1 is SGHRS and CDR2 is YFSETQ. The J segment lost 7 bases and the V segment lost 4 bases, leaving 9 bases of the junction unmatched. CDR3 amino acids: CASSPGTGRREQYF. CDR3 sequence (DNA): TGCGCCAGCAGCCCGGGGACAGGGCGGAGAGAGCAGTACTTC.

The CDR3 sequence: CASSERGGADEQFF. DNA of the CDR3: TGTGCCAGCAGTGAGCGTGGGGGGGCCGATGAGCAGTTCTTC. The chain couples TRBV2 to TRBJ2-1; perhaps TRBD2 as D (7 bases). V lost 3 bases and J 8 bases, leaving 14 bases between the germline ends. CDR3 size: 14 residues. The germline CDR1 and CDR2 sequences are SNHLY and FYNNEI.

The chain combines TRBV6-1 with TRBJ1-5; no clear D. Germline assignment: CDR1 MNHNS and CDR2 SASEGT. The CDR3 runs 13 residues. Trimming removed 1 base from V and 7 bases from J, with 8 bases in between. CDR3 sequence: CASSEEEGQPQHF. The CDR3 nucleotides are TGTGCCAGCAGTGAAGAAGAGGGACAGCCCCAGCATTTT.

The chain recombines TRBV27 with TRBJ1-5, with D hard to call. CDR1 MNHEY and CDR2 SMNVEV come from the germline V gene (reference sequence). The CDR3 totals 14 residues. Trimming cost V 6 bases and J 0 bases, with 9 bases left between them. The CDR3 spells CASRQAGSNQPQHF. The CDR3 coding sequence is TGTGCCAGCAGACAAGCGGGTAGCAATCAGCCCCAGCATTTT.

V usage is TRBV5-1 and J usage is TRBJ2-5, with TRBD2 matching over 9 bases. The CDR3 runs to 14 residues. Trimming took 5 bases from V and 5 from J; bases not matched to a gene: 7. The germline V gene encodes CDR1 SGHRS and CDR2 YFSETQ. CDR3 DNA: TGCGCCAGCAGTTTTAAGCGGGGGGCGGAGACCCAGTACTTC. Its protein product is CASSFKRGAETQYF.

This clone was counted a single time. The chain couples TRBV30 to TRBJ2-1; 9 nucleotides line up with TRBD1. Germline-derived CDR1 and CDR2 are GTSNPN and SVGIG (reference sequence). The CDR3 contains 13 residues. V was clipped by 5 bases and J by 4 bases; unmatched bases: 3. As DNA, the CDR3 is TGTGCCTGGGGACAGGGGCTATACAATGAGCAGTTCTTC. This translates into CAWGQGLYNEQFF.